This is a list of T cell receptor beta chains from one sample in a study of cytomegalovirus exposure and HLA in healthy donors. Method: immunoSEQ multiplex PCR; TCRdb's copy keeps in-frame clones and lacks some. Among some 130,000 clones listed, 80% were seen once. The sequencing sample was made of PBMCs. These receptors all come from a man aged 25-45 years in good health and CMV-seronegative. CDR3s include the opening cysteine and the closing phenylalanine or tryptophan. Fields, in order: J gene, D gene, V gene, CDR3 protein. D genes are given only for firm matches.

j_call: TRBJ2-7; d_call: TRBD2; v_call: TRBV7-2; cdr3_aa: CASSLDRLAGRVGYEQYF
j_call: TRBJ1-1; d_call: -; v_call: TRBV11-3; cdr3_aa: CASSSYAGAEAFF
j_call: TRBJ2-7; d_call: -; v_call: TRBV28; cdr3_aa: CASINRGGGGEQYF
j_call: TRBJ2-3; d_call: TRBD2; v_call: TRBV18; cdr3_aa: CASSPSSGLADTQYF
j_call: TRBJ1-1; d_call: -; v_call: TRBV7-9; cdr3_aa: CASSSSGKRTSTEAFF
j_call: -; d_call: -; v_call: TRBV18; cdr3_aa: CASSPATAYEQYF
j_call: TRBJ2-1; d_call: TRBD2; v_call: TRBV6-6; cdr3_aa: CASSHSGRDNEQFF
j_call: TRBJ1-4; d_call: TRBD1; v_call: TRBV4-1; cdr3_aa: CASSQAPGTGDEKLFF
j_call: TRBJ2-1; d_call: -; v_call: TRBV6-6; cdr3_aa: CASSATRGATYEQFF
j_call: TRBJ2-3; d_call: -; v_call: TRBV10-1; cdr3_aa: CASSPGLTDTQYF
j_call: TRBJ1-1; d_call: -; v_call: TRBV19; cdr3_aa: CASSVDSFTEAFF
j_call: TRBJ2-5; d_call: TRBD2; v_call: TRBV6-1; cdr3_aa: CASSEALSGRGTQYF
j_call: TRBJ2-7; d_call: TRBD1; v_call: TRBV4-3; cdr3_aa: CASSPQGASYEQYF
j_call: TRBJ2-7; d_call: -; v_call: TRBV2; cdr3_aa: CAVRWAGSSYEQYF
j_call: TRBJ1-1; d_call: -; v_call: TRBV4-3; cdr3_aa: CASSQEVRGAGFSEAFF
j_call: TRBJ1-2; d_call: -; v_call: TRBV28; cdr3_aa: CASSSKIPGHRAYGYTF
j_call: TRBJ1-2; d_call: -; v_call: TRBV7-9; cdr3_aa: CASSSRINYGYTF